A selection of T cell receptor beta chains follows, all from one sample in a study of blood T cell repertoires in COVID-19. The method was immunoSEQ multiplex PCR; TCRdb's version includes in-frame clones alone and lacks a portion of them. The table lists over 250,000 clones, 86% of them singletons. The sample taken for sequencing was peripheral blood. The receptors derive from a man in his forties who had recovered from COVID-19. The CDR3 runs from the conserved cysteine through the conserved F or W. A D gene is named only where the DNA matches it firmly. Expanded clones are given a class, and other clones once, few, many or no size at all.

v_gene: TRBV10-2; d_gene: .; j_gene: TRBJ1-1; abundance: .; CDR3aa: CASSEKSVTEAFF; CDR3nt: TGCGCCAGCAGCGAGAAGTCGGTCACTGAAGCTTTCTTT
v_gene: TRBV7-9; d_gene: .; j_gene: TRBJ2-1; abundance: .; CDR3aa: CASSLTGEQFF; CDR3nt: TGTGCCAGCAGCTTGACAGGAGAGCAGTTCTTC
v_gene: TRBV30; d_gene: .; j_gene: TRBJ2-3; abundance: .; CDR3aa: CAWNANRDTQYF; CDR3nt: TGTGCCTGGAATGCTAACAGAGATACGCAGTATTTT
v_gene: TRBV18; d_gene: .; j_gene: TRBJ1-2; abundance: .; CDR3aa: CASTAGGINYGYTF; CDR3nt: TGTGCCAGCACCGCGGGGGGTATTAACTATGGCTACACCTTC
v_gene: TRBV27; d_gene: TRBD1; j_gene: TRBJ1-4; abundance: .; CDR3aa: CASSPTGGAFEKLFF; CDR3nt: TGTGCCAGCAGCCCGACAGGGGGCGCTTTTGAAAAACTGTTTTTT
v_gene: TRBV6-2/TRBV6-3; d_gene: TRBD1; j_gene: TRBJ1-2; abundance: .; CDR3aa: CASSYSSGQGVSGYTF; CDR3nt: TGTGCCAGCAGTTACTCGTCCGGACAGGGGGTCTCTGGCTACACCTTC
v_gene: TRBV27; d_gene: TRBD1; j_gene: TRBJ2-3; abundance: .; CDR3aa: CASSLRQGRLITDTQYF; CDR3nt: TGTGCCAGCAGTCTACGACAGGGACGACTCATCACAGATACGCAGTATTTT
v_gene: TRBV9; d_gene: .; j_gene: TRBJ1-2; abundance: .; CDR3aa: CASSGPDRGFYGYTF; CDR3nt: TGTGCCAGCAGCGGGCCTGACAGAGGTTTCTATGGCTACACCTTC
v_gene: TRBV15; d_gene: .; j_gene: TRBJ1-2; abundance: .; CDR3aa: CATSRSLGGGDYGYTF; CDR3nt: TGTGCCACCAGCAGGTCCCTGGGTGGGGGCGACTATGGCTACACCTTC
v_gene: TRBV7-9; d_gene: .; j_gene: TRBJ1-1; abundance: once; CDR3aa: CASSKGLVNTEAFF; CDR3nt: TGTGCCAGTTCAAAGGGGCTGGTGAACACTGAAGCTTTCTTT
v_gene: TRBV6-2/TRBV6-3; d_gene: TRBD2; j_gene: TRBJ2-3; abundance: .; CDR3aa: CASSYPGGSTDTQYF; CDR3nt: TGTGCCAGCAGTTACCCGGGGGGGAGCACAGATACGCAGTATTTT
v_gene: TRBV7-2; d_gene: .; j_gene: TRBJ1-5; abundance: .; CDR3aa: CASSSSSNQGIQPQHF; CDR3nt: TGTGCCAGCAGCTCCTCTAGTAACCAGGGTATTCAGCCCCAGCATTTT
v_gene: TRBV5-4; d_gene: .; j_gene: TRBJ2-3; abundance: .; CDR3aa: CASGPRGGRQADTQYF; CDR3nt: TGTGCCAGCGGACCGCGTGGGGGGAGACAAGCAGATACGCAGTATTTT
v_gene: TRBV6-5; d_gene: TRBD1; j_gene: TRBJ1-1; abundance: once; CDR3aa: CASRSTGRTTEAFF; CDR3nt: TGTGCCAGCAGATCGACAGGGAGGACCACTGAAGCTTTCTTT
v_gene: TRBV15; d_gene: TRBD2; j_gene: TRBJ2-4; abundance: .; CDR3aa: CATSREGLAVTKNIQYF; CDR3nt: TGTGCCACCAGCAGAGAGGGACTAGCGGTAACCAAAAACATTCAGTACTTC
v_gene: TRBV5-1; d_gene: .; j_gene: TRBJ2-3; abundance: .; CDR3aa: CASRGTSTDTQYF; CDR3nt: TGCGCCAGCAGGGGGACTAGCACAGATACGCAGTATTTT
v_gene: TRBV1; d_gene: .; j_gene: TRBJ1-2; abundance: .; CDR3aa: CTSSQRLRWESNGYTF; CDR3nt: TGCACCAGCAGCCAACGGCTAAGGTGGGAGAGCAATGGCTACACCTTC
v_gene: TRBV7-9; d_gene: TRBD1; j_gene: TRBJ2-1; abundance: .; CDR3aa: CASSLSSRDSGFF; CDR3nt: TGTGCCAGCAGCCTATCGTCCCGGGACAGTGGGTTCTTC
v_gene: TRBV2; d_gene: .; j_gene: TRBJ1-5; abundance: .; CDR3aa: CASTTGYSNQPQHF; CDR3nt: TGTGCCTCAACCACAGGTTATAGCAATCAGCCCCAGCATTTT
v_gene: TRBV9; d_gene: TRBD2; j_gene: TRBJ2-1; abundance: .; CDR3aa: CASSGAGLAGGSSYNEQFF; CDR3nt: TGTGCCAGCAGCGGAGCGGGACTAGCGGGGGGCAGCTCCTACAATGAGCAGTTCTTC
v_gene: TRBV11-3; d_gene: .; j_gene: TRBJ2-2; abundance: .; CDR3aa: CASSLFRDTGELFF; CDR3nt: TGTGCCAGCAGCTTATTTAGAGACACCGGGGAGCTGTTTTTT
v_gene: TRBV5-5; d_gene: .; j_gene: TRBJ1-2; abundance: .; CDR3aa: CASSLELERGYGYTF; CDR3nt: TGTGCCAGCAGCTTGGAACTCGAAAGGGGCTATGGCTACACCTTC
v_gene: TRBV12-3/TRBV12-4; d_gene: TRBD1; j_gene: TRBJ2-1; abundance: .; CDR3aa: CATSRQGYNEQFF; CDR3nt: TGTGCCACCTCGAGACAGGGTTACAATGAGCAGTTCTTC
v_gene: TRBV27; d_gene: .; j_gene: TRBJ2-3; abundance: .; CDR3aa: CASSDRLGVSQYF; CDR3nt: TGTGCCAGCAGTGATCGCCTAGGGGTTTCGCAGTATTTT
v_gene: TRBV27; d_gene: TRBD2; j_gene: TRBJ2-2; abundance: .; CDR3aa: CASSSTSGGPHWVGELFF; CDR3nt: TGTGCCAGCAGTTCGACTAGCGGGGGGCCCCATTGGGTCGGGGAGCTGTTTTTT
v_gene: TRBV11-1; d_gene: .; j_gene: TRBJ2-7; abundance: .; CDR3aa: CASSQIRRSYEQYF; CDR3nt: TGTGCCAGCAGCCAAATTCGTCGGAGCTACGAGCAGTACTTC
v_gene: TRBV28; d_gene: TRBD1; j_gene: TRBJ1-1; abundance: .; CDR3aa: CASAWQYRGWGNTEAFF; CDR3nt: TGTGCCAGCGCATGGCAATACAGGGGCTGGGGGAACACTGAAGCTTTCTTT
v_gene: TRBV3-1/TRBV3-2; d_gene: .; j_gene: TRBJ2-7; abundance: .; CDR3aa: CASRLAPGSYEQYF; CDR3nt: TGTGCCAGCAGACTCGCCCCGGGGTCGTACGAGCAGTACTTC
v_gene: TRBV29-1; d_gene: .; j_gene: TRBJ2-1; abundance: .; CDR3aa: CSAGRGGEQFF; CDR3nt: TGCAGCGCCGGACGAGGGGGTGAGCAGTTCTTC
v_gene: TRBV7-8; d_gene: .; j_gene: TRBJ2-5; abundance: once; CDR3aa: CASSLVSSGWETQYF; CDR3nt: TGTGCCAGCAGCTTAGTTTCCTCGGGGTGGGAGACCCAGTACTTC
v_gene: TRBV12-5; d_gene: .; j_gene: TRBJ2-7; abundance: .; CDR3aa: CASGLPSGTPPEQYF; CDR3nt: TGTGCTAGTGGTTTGCCCTCCGGGACTCCGCCAGAGCAGTACTTC
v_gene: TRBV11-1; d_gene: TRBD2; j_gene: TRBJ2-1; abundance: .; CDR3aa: CASSLISGGLNEQFF; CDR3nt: TGTGCCAGCAGCTTGATTAGCGGGGGTCTCAATGAGCAGTTCTTC
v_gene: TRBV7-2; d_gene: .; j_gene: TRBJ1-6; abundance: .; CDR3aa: CASSFRNANSPLHF; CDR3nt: TGTGCCAGCAGCTTCAGGAACGCTAATTCACCCCTCCACTTT
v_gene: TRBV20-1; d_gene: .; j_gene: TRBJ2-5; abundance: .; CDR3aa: CSAAGQETQYF; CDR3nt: TGCAGTGCCGCGGGGCAAGAGACCCAGTACTTC
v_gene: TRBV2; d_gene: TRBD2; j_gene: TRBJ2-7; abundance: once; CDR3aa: CASRSGLAGAEQYF; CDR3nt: TGTGCCAGCAGATCGGGACTAGCGGGAGCCGAGCAGTACTTC
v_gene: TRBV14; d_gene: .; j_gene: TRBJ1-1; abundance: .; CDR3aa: CASSQRQTTQNTEAFF; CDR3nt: TGTGCCAGCAGCCAACGACAGACAACCCAGAACACTGAAGCTTTCTTT
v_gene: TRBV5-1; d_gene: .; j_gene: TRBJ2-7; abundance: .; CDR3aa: CASSLAEGVYEQYF; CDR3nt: TGCGCCAGCAGCTTGGCGGAGGGTGTTTACGAGCAGTACTTC
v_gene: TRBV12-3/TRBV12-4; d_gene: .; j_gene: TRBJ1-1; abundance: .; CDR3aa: CASSPTVLEAFF; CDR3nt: TGTGCCAGCAGTCCAACCGTGCTAGAAGCTTTCTTT
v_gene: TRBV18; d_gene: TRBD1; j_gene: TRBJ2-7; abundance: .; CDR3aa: CASSFGTGRGNEQYF; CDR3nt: TGTGCCAGCTCGTTTGGGACAGGGCGCGGTAACGAGCAGTACTTC
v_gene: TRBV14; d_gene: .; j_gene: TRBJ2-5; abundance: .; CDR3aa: CASSQDLRGAGETQYF; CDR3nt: TGTGCCAGCAGCCAAGATCTACGGGGGGCTGGAGAGACCCAGTACTTC
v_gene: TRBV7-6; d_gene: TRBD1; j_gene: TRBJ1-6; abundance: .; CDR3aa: CASSFGTGDSPLHF; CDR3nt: TGTGCCAGCAGCTTCGGGACAGGGGATTCACCCCTCCACTTT